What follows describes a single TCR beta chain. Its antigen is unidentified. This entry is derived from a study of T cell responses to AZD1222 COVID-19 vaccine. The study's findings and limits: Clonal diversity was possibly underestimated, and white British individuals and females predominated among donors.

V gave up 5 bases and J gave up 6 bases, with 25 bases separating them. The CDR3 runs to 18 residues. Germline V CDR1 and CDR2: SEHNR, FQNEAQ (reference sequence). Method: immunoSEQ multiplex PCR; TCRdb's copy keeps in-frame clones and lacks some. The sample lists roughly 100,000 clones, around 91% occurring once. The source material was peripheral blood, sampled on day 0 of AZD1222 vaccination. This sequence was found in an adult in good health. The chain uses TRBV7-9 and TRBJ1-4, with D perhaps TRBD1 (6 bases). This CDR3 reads CASSPRIIQGNRDEKLFF. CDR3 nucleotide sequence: TGTGCCAGCAGCCCCAGAATTATCCAGGGGAATAGGGATGAAAAACTGTTTTTT.